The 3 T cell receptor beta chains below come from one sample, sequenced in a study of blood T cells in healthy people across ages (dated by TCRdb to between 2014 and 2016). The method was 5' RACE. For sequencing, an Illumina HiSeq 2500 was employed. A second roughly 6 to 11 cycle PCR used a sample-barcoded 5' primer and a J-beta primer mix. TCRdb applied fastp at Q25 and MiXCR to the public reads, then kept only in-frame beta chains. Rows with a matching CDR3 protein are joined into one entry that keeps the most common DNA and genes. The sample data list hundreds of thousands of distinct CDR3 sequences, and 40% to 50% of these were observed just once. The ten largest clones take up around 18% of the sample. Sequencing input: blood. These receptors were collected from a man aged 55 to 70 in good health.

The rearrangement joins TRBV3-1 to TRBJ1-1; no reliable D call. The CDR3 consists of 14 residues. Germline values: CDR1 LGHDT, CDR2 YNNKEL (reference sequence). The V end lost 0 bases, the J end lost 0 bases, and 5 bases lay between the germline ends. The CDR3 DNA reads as TGTGCCAGCAGCCAAGAGACGATGAACACTGAAGCTTTCTTT. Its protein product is CASSQETMNTEAFF.

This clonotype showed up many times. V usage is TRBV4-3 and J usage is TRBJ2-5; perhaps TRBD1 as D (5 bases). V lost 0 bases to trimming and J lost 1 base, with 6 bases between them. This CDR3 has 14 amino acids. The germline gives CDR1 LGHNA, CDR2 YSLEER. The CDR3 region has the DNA TGCGCCAGCAGCCAAGATAGGGGCCAAGAGACCCAGTACTTC. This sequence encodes CASSQDRGQETQYF.

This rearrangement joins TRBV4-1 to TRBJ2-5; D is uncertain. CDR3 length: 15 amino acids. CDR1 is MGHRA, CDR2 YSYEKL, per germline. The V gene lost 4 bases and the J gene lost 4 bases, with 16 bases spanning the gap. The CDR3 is CASSPQWASGETQYF. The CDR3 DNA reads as TGCGCCAGCAGCCCCCAGTGGGCTAGTGGAGAGACCCAGTACTTC.